This TCR beta chain was recorded in a study of vaccination and CD4 T cells after COVID-19. About the research overall: Collection of post-COVID samples occurred a median about 98 days after diagnosis, spanning a range of 35 to 161.

Regarding this clonotype: Its antigen is currently unknown.

Looked up from germline, CDR1 is MNHEY and CDR2 is SVGAGI. The CDR3 is made up of 15 amino acids. V was cut by 0 bases and J by 9 bases, with 12 bases left in between. The treatment: roughly 10-day PBMC culture with coronavirus spike peptide pools or control peptides (ViraFEST assay). By negative selection, CD4+ T cells were isolated once culture had run for about 10 days. The Oncomine TCR Beta short-read assay sequenced DNA from cultured CD4+ T cells. One entry per CDR3 protein, called by TCRdb with MiXCR from the PCR reads. The sample consists of roughly 7,700 distinct CDR3 sequences, around three fifths of them appearing once.

The clonotype comes from a human donor who had recovered from COVID-19. J is TRBJ1-6 and V is TRBV6-5; D not certain. The sequencing sample was made of CD4+ T cells from blood, cultured in vitro. DNA for the CDR3: TGTGCCAGCAGTTACTCGTCGGTATGGGGTTCACCCCTCCACTTT. Translation: CASSYSSVWGSPLHF.